This T cell receptor (beta chain) was captured in a study of somatic reversion in DOCK8 deficiency (dated by TCRdb to 2018 to 2020). In the study overall: In the study, T cell receptor beta repertoires were compared across three groups: DOCK8-deficient patients, DOCK8-revertant patients and healthy volunteers. The study investigated how somatic reversion of pathogenic DOCK8 variants alters lymphocyte differentiation and function in DOCK8 deficiency. DOCK8-deficient patients in the study had been reported previously.

Genomic DNA for TCR repertoire analysis was isolated either from whole blood samples or from PBMCs. A few DOCK8-revertant patients were sampled, some at multiple time points. In regard to this clonotype: What this receptor recognizes is not known. A read error may explain this, as a much larger clone is one base away.

Library prep was done by multiplex PCR. TRB libraries were generated by one-step amplicon PCR from about 100 ng genomic DNA using EuroClonality-NGS primers. Sequencing of TRB amplicons was performed on Illumina MiSeq instruments using 2 x 250 bp version 2 chemistry. Processing in the source paper ran as follows. Primary TRB sequence analysis and V(D)J annotation were performed with IMGT/HighV-QUEST. Repertoire diversity and composition were evaluated with VDJtools after nonfunctional clones were removed and downsampling was applied for comparisons between samples. Starting from the raw public reads, TCRdb applied fastp trimming at Q25, assembled clones with MiXCR and retained in-frame beta chains. Rows with a matching CDR3 protein are joined into one entry that keeps the most common DNA and genes. These V and J calls originate from TCRdb's pipeline instead of the authors' own analysis. The sample table lists around 1,400 distinct CDR3 sequences, about a quarter of them with a count of one. The biggest ten clones account for around 84% of the sample.

The CDR3 contains 13 residues, cysteine and phenylalanine counted. Kept here is only the CDR3 DNA, which spans 39 bases and is read in frame from base 1. As encoded in the germline V gene, CDR1 is SNHLY while CDR2 is FYNNEI. V is pared back by 10 bases and J by 2 bases, with 15 bases lying between the germline termini. Results the study describes overall, beyond this receptor: The methods did not specify, sample by sample, whether the source material for each sample was whole blood or PBMCs.

The TCR sequence derives from a human donor with DOCK8 deficiency. Sequencing was carried out using peripheral blood. This specimen's cell subset or site label, per the study, means: DOCK8-deficient patient with somatic reversion. The sequence is built from TRBV2 and TRBJ2-7; tentative D gene TRBD2, with 5 bases matching. The nucleotide sequence is TGTGCCACCGAAGATAGCGATACCTACGAGCAGTACTTC. This yields the protein CATEDSDTYEQYF.